One and the same sample provided the 5 T cell receptor beta chains below, sequenced in a study of T-cell memory formation after mild COVID-19. TCRdb reanalysed the 5' RACE reads using MiXCR and keeps one entry per CDR3 protein. This repertoire shows 400,000 to 500,000 distinct CDR3 sequences, roughly 20% found once; its top ten account for 8.4%. Sequenced material: PBMCs or a T cell subset sorted from them (not recorded which). The origin of the receptors is an adult woman who had mild COVID-19 (a few samples of this study predate the infection). Cell type and time point are not known.

This clonotype has a handful of counts. V gene TRBV6-5 combines with J gene TRBJ1-2; D unresolved. The germline CDR1 and CDR2 sequences are MNHEY and SVGAGI. This CDR3 has 12 amino acids. The V and J ends lost 2 bases and 8 bases respectively, with 9 bases between them. CDR3 nucleotides: TGTGCCAGCAGTTACGAGGGAGACGGCTACACCTTC. Protein product: CASSYEGDGYTF.

This clonotype was found a few times. The chain employs TRBV4-1 and TRBJ2-7; 11 bases fit TRBD2. Per the germline V gene, CDR1 is MGHRA and CDR2 is YSYEKL. The CDR3 has 16 amino acids. Unmatched junction bases numbered 8, after V lost 3 bases and J lost 4 bases. CDR3 loop: CASSHGRSSGGYEQYF. The CDR3 bases are TGCGCCAGCAGCCACGGGAGGTCTAGCGGGGGGTACGAGCAGTACTTC.

The chain has TRBV19 and TRBJ1-2; D is ambiguous. Trimming removed 7 bases from V and 7 bases from J, with 13 bases in between. Germline CDR1 and CDR2: LNHDA and SQIVND (reference sequence). The CDR3 totals 12 residues. The CDR3 protein is CASKGRFGGYTF. The CDR3 nucleotides read TGTGCCAGTAAAGGGAGGTTCGGTGGCTACACCTTC.

This chain links TRBV7-8 with TRBJ2-7; D is perhaps TRBD2 (5 bases). The V gene lost 5 bases and the J gene lost 3 bases, with 23 bases spanning the gap. Germline V CDR1 and CDR2: SGHVS, FQNEAQ. The CDR3 length is 17 residues. CDR3 in DNA: TGTGCCAGCAGCCCAGACCAGCGGTCAGGAGGATTCTACGAGCAGTACTTC. Translation: CASSPDQRSGGFYEQYF.

This clonotype has a handful of counts. The chain uses TRBV6-2 or TRBV6-3 and TRBJ2-4; TRBD1 agrees at 8 bases. Germline-derived CDR1 and CDR2 are MNHEY and SVGEGT. This CDR3 contains 13 residues. V gave up 5 bases and J gave up 6 bases; unmatched junction bases: 3. The CDR3 protein is CASSPGQANIQYF. The CDR3 bases are TGTGCCAGCAGTCCGGGACAGGCAAACATTCAGTACTTC.